Listed here are 12 T cell receptor beta chains from one sample, sequenced in a study of CD8+CD57+ T cells in acquired aplastic anemia. Patients selected for sequencing had displayed CD8+CD57+ cell expansion by flow cytometry. Genomic DNA constituted the template upon which TCR beta VDJ and CDR3 profiling was performed. In TCRdb, the reads were re-called with MiXCR into one record per CDR3 protein. The repertoire holds fewer than 200,000 distinct CDR3 sequences, less than 60% seen once, with 0.85% to 1.2% in the top ten. The specimen sequenced was sorted CD4+, CD8+, or CD8+CD57+ T cells (not recorded which) from PBMCs. The source of these receptors is a human donor with aplastic anemia.

To note about this clonotype: The conserved phenylalanine or tryptophan is not found at the CDR3 terminus, so this likely reflects a read error. V and J are TRBV7-8 and TRBJ2-7, with 9 positions matching TRBD2. The J segment lost 5 bases and the V segment lost 1 base, leaving 6 bases of the junction unmatched. CDR3 length: 15 amino acids. CDR1 is SGHVS and CDR2 is FQNEAQ in the germline V gene. This chain's CDR3 is CASSLGLAGADEQYS. The CDR3 nucleotides are TGTGCCAGCAGCTTAGGATTAGCGGGGGCGGACGAGCAGTACTCC.

This clonotype appeared once. This rearrangement joins TRBV19 to TRBJ2-1, with TRBD1 as a possible D gene (5 bases). This CDR3 contains 16 residues. V was trimmed by 1 base and J by 2 bases, leaving 12 bases between them. CDR1 LNHDA and CDR2 SQIVND come from the germline V gene (reference sequence). CDR3 DNA sequence: TGTGCCAGTAGTATAGGTGGGGCCCAGCCCTACAATGAGCAGTTCTTC. It translates to CASSIGGAQPYNEQFF.

Many counts were recorded for this clonotype. This chain joins TRBV19 and TRBJ2-5, with D perhaps TRBD2 (5 bases). Trimming cost V 10 bases and J 2 bases, with 17 bases left between them. This CDR3 is built from 14 residues. Looked up from germline, CDR1 is LNHDA and CDR2 is SQIVND (reference sequence). CDR3 loop: CATGMGRGQETQYF. The CDR3 bases are TGTGCCACCGGAATGGGTCGGGGACAAGAGACCCAGTACTTC.

This clonotype was seen at least ten times. The chain couples TRBV14 to TRBJ1-2, with D hard to call. V lost 0 bases and J lost 8, with 7 bases in between. Germline CDR1 and CDR2: SGHDN and FVKESK. This CDR3 contains 12 residues. This CDR3 reads CASSQERWGYTF. CDR3 bases: TGTGCCAGCAGCCAAGAACGGTGGGGCTACACCTTC.

This clonotype was detected many times. CDR3 protein: CASSQGEGEQYF. The CDR3 bases are TGTGCCAGCAGCCAAGGCGAGGGCGAGCAGTACTTC. The chain uses TRBV4-2 and TRBJ2-7; D is possibly TRBD2 (5 bases). The CDR3 loop spans 12 amino acids. Germline V gene lookup returns CDR1 LGHNA and CDR2 YNFKEQ. V lost 1 base to trimming and J lost 6 bases, with 7 bases between them.

In this sample, this clonotype turned up many times. The chain has TRBV5-6 and TRBJ1-5; D perhaps matches TRBD1 (5 bases). The V gene lost 4 bases and the J gene lost 12 bases, with 20 bases spanning the gap. The CDR3 has 14 residues. Looked up from germline, CDR1 is SGHDT and CDR2 is YYEEEE. Written as DNA, the CDR3 is TGTGCCAGCAGCGCCCGGGACCCCAGACAGATCCAGCATTTT. Translated: CASSARDPRQIQHF.

The rearrangement links TRBV7-6 to TRBJ2-6; tentatively, D is TRBD1 (6 bases). The CDR3 length is 18 residues. Trimming pared 6 bases from V and 1 base from J, leaving 19 bases between. Germline V gene lookup returns CDR1 SGHVS and CDR2 FNYEAQ. The CDR3 here is CASSYTQGPLSGANVLTF. CDR3 in DNA: TGTGCCAGCAGTTACACACAGGGACCGCTATCTGGGGCCAACGTCCTGACTTTC.

About this clonotype: One junction end does not reproduce the germline sequence, and a read error may be involved. V usage is TRBV7-8 and J usage is TRBJ2-3; D remains unclear. The length of the CDR3 is 16 residues. Germline assignment: CDR1 SGHVS and CDR2 FQNEAQ. CDR3 sequence reads: CGSSLIVTATTDTQFF. DNA for the CDR3: TGTGGCAGCAGCTTAATCGTAACAGCGACCACAGATACGCAGTTTTTT. Based on the CDR3 plus reference TRBV7-8 and TRBJ2-3, the full variable domain is GAGVSQSPRYKVAKRGQDVALRCDPISGHVSLFWYQQALGQGPEFLTYFQNEAQLDKSGLPSDRFFAERPEGSVSTLKIQRTQQEDSAVYLCGSSLIVTATTDTQFFGPGTRLTVL.

This clonotype showed up just a few times. The genes are TRBV28 and TRBJ1-2, with TRBD1 matching 7 bases. This CDR3 is 14 amino acids long. V was clipped by 6 bases and J by 4 bases; unmatched bases: 8. Germline V CDR1 and CDR2: MDHEN, SYDVKM. The CDR3 sequence is CASRPPGQLYGYTF. CDR3 sequence (DNA): TGTGCCAGCAGGCCTCCGGGACAGCTCTATGGCTACACCTTC.

The genes are TRBV2 and TRBJ2-2, with TRBD2 as a possible D gene (5 bases). V was shortened by 7 bases and J by 5 bases, with 14 bases between the two germline ends. Germline CDR1 SNHLY, CDR2 FYNNEI. The CDR3 contains 14 residues. The CDR3 sequence is CASTRGSLTGELFF. The CDR3 coding sequence is TGTGCCAGCACCCGTGGGAGTCTTACCGGGGAGCTGTTTTTT.

This clonotype has a count of ten or more. J is TRBJ2-1 and V is TRBV7-2; no definite D call. V gave up 5 bases and J gave up 0 bases, with 17 bases separating them. The length of the CDR3 is 17 residues. The germline V gene encodes CDR1 SGHTA and CDR2 FQGNSA. This CDR3 is CASSPRGRESSYNEQFF. CDR3 nucleotides: TGTGCCAGCAGCCCCAGAGGCCGAGAGAGCTCCTACAATGAGCAGTTCTTC.

The sample holds many counts of this clonotype. This sequence joins TRBV4-2 and TRBJ2-7, with 7 bases identical to TRBD1. CDR1 and CDR2 from the germline V gene are LGHNA and YNFKEQ. The trim removed 0 bases at V and 0 bases at J, leaving 2 bases unmatched. The CDR3 loop spans 15 amino acids. The CDR3 bases are TGTGCCAGCAGCCAAGATCGGGACAGCTCCTACGAGCAGTACTTC. Encoded protein: CASSQDRDSSYEQYF.